Listed here is a single TCR beta chain. Libraries were prepared by immunoSEQ multiplex PCR; TCRdb keeps only in-frame clonotypes and omits some of them. Counted here are around 250,000 clones, approximately 90% occurring once; the ten biggest clones make up around a sixth. This sample stems from a study of blood T cell repertoires in COVID-19. This CDR3 has 13 residues. In germline, CDR1 is LGHDT, CDR2 YNNKEL (reference sequence). Trimming took 4 bases from V and 6 from J, leaving 13 bases between them. The source is a man aged 18-30 years who had recovered from COVID-19. The chain employs TRBV3-1 (or the pseudogene TRBV3-2) and TRBJ2-7; TRBD2 might be the D (5 bases). Sequencing input: PBMCs or T cells enriched from blood (not recorded which). CDR3 protein: CASSPLGSTEQYF. In DNA form, the CDR3 reads TGTGCCAGCAGCCCACTTGGGAGTACCGAGCAGTACTTC.